This T cell receptor beta chain was sequenced for a study of identical twins. This clonotype was recorded many times. V was pared by 5 bases and J by 4 bases, with 0 bases of the junction left unmatched. Per germline, CDR1 SQVTM and CDR2 ANQGSEA. The CDR3 loop spans 12 amino acids. In TCRdb, the 5' RACE reads were re-called with MiXCR into one record per CDR3 protein. This table holds roughly 570,000 distinct CDR3 sequences, 9.6% found once. Separately, the same data were catalogued under a study of yellow fever vaccine responses in identical twins.

Source material: PBMCs. The receptor comes from a woman aged 18-35 years in good health. The chain links TRBV29-1 to TRBJ2-3; TRBD2 matches at 10 bases. Here the CDR3 DNA reads TGCAGCGTTAGCGGGAGGGCAGATACGCAGTATTTT. Translating gives CSVSGRADTQYF.